This entry lists 8 T cell receptor beta chains sequenced from one sample in a study of blood T cells in healthy people across ages. The second PCR ran about 6 to 12 cycles with a sample-barcoded 5' primer and J-beta primers. TCRdb reanalysed the 5' RACE reads using MiXCR and keeps one entry per CDR3 protein. The sample has 1.6 million or so distinct CDR3 sequences; about 35% are singletons. Material: blood. All receptors come from a woman aged 25 to 39 in good health.

This clonotype has a count of ten or more. The gene calls are TRBV20-1 and TRBJ2-3; D gene uncertain. The CDR3 is made up of 13 amino acids. Germline values: CDR1 DFQATT, CDR2 SNEGSKA (reference sequence). V was clipped by 1 base and J by 4 bases, with 9 bases between them. CDR3 amino acids: CSARGHTADTQYF. CDR3 nucleotide sequence: TGCAGTGCTAGAGGTCACACCGCAGATACGCAGTATTTT.

This clonotype was picked up many times. The rearrangement joins TRBV6-2 or TRBV6-3 to TRBJ2-7; D may match TRBD1 or TRBD2 (6 bases each). The V and J ends lost 0 bases and 0 bases respectively, with 21 bases between them. Germline CDR1 and CDR2: MNHEY and SVGEGT. CDR3 length: 19 residues. CDR3 amino acids: CASSYSSLLGGDNSYEQYF. The CDR3 nucleotides are TGTGCCAGCAGTTACTCGAGTTTACTTGGCGGGGACAACTCCTACGAGCAGTACTTC.

V usage is TRBV9 and J usage is TRBJ2-1; TRBD2 agrees at 8 bases. The germline V gene has CDR1 SGDLS and CDR2 YYNGEE. Trimming at V came to 4 bases and at J to 0 bases, leaving 3 bases not matched to a gene. CDR3 length: 15 residues. The CDR3 coding sequence is TGTGCCAGCAGCAAAAGCGGGAGCTCCTACAATGAGCAGTTCTTC. Translating it yields CASSKSGSSYNEQFF.

The gene calls are TRBV12-3 or TRBV12-4 and TRBJ1-2; D not certain. This CDR3 has 11 residues. The V gene lost 3 bases and the J gene lost 8 bases, with 7 bases spanning the gap. The CDR3 sequence is CASSFSAGYTF. CDR3 DNA: TGTGCCAGCAGTTTTTCCGCCGGCTACACCTTC.

In its sample, this clonotype was seen many times. This chain joins TRBV19 and TRBJ2-7; D is perhaps TRBD1 (5 bases). In germline, CDR1 is LNHDA, CDR2 SQIVND (reference sequence). There are 15 residues in the CDR3. V was pared by 3 bases and J by 0 bases, with 12 bases between. The CDR3: CASSILGQPSYEQYF. The CDR3 coding sequence is TGTGCCAGTAGTATTCTCGGACAACCCTCCTACGAGCAGTACTTC.

The chain employs TRBV20-1 and TRBJ2-1, with 9 bases matching TRBD1. Germline CDR1 and CDR2: DFQATT and SNEGSKA (reference sequence). The ends lost 1 base at V and 7 bases at J; junction bases unmatched: 11. The CDR3 covers 16 residues. CDR3 coding DNA: TGCAGTGCTAGAGCTACCTTTGGACAGGGGCGGAATGAGCAGTTCTTC. Its translation is CSARATFGQGRNEQFF.

This clonotype was counted between two and nine times. The chain combines TRBV5-1 with TRBJ2-6; no firm D call. CDR1 is SGHRS, CDR2 YFSETQ, per germline. V dropped 5 bases and J dropped 0 bases, with 21 bases sitting between them. This CDR3 has 19 residues. The CDR3 loop reads CASSFFGQNPSSGANVLTF. DNA of the CDR3: TGCGCCAGCAGTTTCTTCGGTCAGAACCCCAGCTCTGGGGCCAACGTCCTGACTTTC.

This chain connects TRBV11-2 to TRBJ1-5; D is perhaps TRBD1 (6 bases). The V end lost 5 bases, the J end lost 11 bases, and 34 bases lay between the germline ends. In germline, CDR1 is SGHAT, CDR2 FQNNGV. The CDR3 has 19 amino acids. CDR3 in amino acids: CASSLGGMCQGRKQSAQHF. CDR3 nucleotides: TGTGCCAGCAGCCTAGGGGGGATGTGTCAGGGGAGGAAGCAATCAGCCCAGCATTTT. Combining the CDR3 with reference TRBV11-2 and TRBJ1-5 gives the whole variable domain EAGVAQSPRYKIIEKRQSVAFWCNPISGHATLYWYQQILGQGPKLLIQFQNNGVVDDSQLPKDRFSAERLKGVDSTLKIQPAKLEDSAVYLCASSLGGMCQGRKQSAQHFGDGTRLSIL.